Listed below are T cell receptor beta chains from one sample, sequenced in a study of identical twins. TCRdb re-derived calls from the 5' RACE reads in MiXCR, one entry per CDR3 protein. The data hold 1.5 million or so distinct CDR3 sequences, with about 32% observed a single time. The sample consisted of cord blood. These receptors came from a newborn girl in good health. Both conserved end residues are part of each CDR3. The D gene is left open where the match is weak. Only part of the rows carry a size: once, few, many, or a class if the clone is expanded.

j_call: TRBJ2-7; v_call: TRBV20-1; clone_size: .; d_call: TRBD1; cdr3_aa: CSARDPGRGQRYEQYF; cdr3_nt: TGCAGTGCTAGAGATCCGGGCAGGGGGCAACGTTACGAGCAGTACTTC
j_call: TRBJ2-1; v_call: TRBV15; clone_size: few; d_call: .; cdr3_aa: CATSRGHGTLSYNEQFF; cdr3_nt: TGTGCCACCAGCAGAGGACACGGGACCCTCTCCTACAATGAGCAGTTCTTC
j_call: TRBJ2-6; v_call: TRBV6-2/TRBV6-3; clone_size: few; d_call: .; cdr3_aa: CASSFVRSGANVLTF; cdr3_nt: TGTGCCAGCAGCTTCGTCCGTTCTGGGGCCAACGTCCTGACTTTC
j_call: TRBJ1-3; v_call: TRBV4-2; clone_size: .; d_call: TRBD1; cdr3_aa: CASSQESASGTVGNTIYF; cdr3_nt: TGTGCCAGCAGCCAAGAATCGGCTTCGGGGACAGTGGGAAACACCATATATTTT
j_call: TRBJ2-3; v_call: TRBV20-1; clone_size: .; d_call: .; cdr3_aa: CSANGFFSDTQYF; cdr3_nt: TGCAGTGCTAACGGGTTTTTCTCAGATACGCAGTATTTT
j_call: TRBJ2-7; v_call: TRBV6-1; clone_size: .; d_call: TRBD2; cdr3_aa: CASSEATGGGYEQYF; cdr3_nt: TGTGCCAGCAGTGAAGCTACGGGAGGGGGCTACGAGCAGTACTTC
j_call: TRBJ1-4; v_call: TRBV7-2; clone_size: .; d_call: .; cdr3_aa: CASRKTGMGTNEKLFF; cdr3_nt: TGTGCCAGCAGAAAAACAGGGATGGGGACTAATGAAAAACTGTTTTTT
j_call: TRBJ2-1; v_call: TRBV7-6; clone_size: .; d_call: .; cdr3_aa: CASSFKPGRRIPLYNEQFF; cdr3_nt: TGTGCCAGCAGCTTCAAACCGGGACGGAGAATCCCTCTCTACAATGAGCAGTTCTTC
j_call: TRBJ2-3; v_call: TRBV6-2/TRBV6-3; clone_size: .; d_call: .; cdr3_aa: CASSYGLRGYRRQYF; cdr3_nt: TGTGCCAGCAGTTACGGTTTGCGGGGATATAGGAGGCAGTATTTT
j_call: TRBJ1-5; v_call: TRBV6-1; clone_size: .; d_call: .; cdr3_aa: CASREGDRIQPQHF; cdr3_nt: TGTGCCAGCAGGGAGGGAGATAGAATTCAGCCCCAGCATTTT
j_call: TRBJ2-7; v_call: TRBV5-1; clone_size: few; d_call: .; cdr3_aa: CASSPYAAYEQYF; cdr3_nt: TGCGCCAGCAGCCCTTATGCAGCCTACGAGCAGTACTTC
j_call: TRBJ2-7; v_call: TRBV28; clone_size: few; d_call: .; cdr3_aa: CASSLWENNEQYF; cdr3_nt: TGTGCCAGCAGTTTATGGGAGAACAATGAGCAGTACTTC
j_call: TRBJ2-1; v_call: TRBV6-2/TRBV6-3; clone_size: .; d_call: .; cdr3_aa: CASSFTGGRTYNEQFF; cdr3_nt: TGTGCCAGCAGTTTCACCGGGGGACGGACCTACAATGAGCAGTTCTTC
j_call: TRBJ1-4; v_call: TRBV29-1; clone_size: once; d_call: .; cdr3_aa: CSVGRLSGEKLFF; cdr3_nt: TGCAGCGTTGGGAGACTTTCTGGTGAAAAACTGTTTTTT
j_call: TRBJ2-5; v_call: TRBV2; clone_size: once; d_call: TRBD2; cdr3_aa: CASTLGLADQESQYF; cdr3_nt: TGTGCCAGCACCCTGGGACTAGCGGACCAAGAGTCCCAGTACTTC
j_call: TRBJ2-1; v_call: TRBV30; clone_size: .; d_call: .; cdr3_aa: CAWSRGNEQFF; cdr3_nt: TGTGCCTGGAGTCGGGGAAATGAGCAGTTCTTC
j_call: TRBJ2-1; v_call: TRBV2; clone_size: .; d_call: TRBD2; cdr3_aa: CASRGGVAGFEGNEQFF; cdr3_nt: TGTGCCAGCAGAGGGGGGGTAGCGGGGTTCGAAGGGAATGAGCAGTTCTTC
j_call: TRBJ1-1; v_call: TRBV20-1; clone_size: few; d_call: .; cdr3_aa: CSARGWRDWGSTEAFF; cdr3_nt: TGCAGTGCTAGAGGATGGCGCGACTGGGGTTCCACTGAAGCTTTCTTT
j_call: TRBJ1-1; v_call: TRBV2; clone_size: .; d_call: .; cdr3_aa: CASREQGREAFF; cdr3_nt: TGTGCCAGCAGAGAGCAGGGGCGTGAAGCTTTCTTT
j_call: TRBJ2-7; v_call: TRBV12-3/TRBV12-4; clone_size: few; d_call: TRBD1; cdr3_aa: CASSLEGTGREQYF; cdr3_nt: TGTGCCAGCAGTTTAGAGGGGACAGGGCGCGAGCAGTACTTC
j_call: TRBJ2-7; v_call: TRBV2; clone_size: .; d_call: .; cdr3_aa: CASSVLVGEQYF; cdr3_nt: TGTGCCAGCAGTGTATTGGTAGGTGAGCAGTACTTC
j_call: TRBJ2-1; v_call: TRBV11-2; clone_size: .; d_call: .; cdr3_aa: CASSSHGDSYNEQFF; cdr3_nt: TGTGCCAGCAGCTCTCACGGGGATTCGTACAATGAGCAGTTCTTC
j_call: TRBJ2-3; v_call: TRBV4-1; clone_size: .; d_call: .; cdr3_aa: CAGSQIPITDTQYF; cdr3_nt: TGCGCCGGCAGCCAAATTCCCATCACAGATACGCAGTATTTT
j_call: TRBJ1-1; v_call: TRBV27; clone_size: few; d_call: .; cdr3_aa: CASKSGRVNTEAFF; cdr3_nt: TGTGCCAGCAAAAGCGGACGCGTGAACACTGAAGCTTTCTTT
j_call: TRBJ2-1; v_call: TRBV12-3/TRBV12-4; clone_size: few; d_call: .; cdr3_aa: CASSLIASNEQFF; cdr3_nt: TGTGCCAGCAGTTTAATTGCTAGCAATGAGCAGTTCTTC
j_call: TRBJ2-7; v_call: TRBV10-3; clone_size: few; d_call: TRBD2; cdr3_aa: CAISERASGLHNEQYF; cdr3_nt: TGTGCCATCAGTGAGAGGGCTAGCGGGCTCCACAATGAGCAGTACTTC
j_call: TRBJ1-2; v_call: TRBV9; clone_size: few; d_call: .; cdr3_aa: CASSVATKGGGYTF; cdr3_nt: TGTGCCAGCAGCGTAGCTACGAAGGGCGGTGGCTACACCTTC
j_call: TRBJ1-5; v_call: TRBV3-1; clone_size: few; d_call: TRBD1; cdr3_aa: CASSHGTGIRPQHF; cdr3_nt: TGTGCCAGCAGCCATGGGACAGGAATACGGCCCCAGCATTTT
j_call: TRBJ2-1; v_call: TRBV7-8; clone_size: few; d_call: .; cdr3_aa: CASSLAQGPGNEQFF; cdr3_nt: TGTGCCAGCAGCTTAGCACAGGGACCCGGGAATGAGCAGTTCTTC
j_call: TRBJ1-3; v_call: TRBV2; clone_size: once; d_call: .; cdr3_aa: CASSSNTIYF; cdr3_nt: TGTGCCAGCAGTTCTAACACCATATATTTT
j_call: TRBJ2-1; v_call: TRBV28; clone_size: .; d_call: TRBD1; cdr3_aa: CAGGTGTYNEQFF; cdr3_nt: TGTGCCGGCGGGACAGGGACCTACAATGAGCAGTTCTTC
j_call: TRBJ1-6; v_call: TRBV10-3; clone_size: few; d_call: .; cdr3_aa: CAINDSSYNSPLHF; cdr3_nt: TGTGCCATCAACGACAGCTCCTATAATTCACCCCTCCACTTT
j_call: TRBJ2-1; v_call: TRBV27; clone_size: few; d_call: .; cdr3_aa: CASMTRASYNEQFF; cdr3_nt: TGTGCCAGCATGACTCGGGCTTCTTACAATGAGCAGTTCTTC
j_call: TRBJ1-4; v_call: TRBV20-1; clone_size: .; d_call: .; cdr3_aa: CSARAWATNEKLFF; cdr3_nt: TGCAGTGCTAGAGCTTGGGCAACTAATGAAAAACTGTTTTTT
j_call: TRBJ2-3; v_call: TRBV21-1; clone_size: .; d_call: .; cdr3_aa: CASSAWCGGTDTQYF; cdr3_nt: TGTGCCAGCAGCGCTTGGTGCGGGGGCACAGATACGCAGTATTTT
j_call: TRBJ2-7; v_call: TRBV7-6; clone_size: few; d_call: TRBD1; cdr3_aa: CASSLVGTDRPYEQYF; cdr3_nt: TGTGCCAGCAGCTTAGTCGGGACAGACCGACCCTACGAGCAGTACTTC
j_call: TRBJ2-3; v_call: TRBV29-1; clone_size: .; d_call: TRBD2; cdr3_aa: CSVESASGRGGDTQYF; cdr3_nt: TGCAGCGTTGAATCTGCTAGCGGGAGAGGGGGGGATACGCAGTATTTT